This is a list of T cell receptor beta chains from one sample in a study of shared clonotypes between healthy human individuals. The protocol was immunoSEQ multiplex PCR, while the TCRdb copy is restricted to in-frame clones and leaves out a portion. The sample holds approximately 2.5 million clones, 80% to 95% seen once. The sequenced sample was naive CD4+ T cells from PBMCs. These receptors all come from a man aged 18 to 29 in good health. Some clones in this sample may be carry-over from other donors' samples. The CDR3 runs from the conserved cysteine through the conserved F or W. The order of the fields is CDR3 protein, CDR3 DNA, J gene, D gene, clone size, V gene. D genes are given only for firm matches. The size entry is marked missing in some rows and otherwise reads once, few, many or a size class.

CDR3aa: CASTPGGAGPSYEQYF
CDR3nt: TGTGCCAGCACCCCAGGGGGGGCGGGGCCCTCCTACGAGCAGTACTTC
j_gene: TRBJ2-7
d_gene: .
abundance: .
v_gene: TRBV5-4

CDR3aa: CASSTSGRNSYEQYF
CDR3nt: TGTGCCAGCAGCACCTCCGGACGGAACTCCTACGAGCAGTACTTC
j_gene: TRBJ2-7
d_gene: .
abundance: .
v_gene: TRBV7-2

CDR3aa: CASSETRTYNEQFF
CDR3nt: TGTGCCAGTAGTGAGACAAGAACCTACAATGAGCAGTTCTTC
j_gene: TRBJ2-1
d_gene: .
abundance: .
v_gene: TRBV19

CDR3aa: CASSLDRYTEAFF
CDR3nt: TGTGCCAGCAGTTTAGACAGATACACTGAAGCTTTCTTT
j_gene: TRBJ1-1
d_gene: .
abundance: .
v_gene: TRBV28

CDR3aa: CATGRSGRGSYNEQFF
CDR3nt: TGTGCCACCGGCCGTAGCGGGAGAGGCTCCTACAATGAGCAGTTCTTC
j_gene: TRBJ2-1
d_gene: TRBD2
abundance: .
v_gene: TRBV15

CDR3aa: CASSDFPQEAFF
CDR3nt: TGTGCCAGCAGTGACTTCCCACAGGAAGCTTTCTTT
j_gene: TRBJ1-1
d_gene: .
abundance: .
v_gene: TRBV6-5

CDR3aa: CASSLYGTSGNEQFF
CDR3nt: TGTGCCAGCAGCTTATACGGGACTAGTGGCAATGAGCAGTTCTTC
j_gene: TRBJ2-1
d_gene: TRBD2
abundance: .
v_gene: TRBV7-6

CDR3aa: CASSAWTSGMANEQFF
CDR3nt: TGTGCCAGTAGTGCCTGGACTAGCGGGATGGCGAATGAGCAGTTCTTC
j_gene: TRBJ2-1
d_gene: TRBD2
abundance: .
v_gene: TRBV19

CDR3aa: CATAAEAMDTIYF
CDR3nt: TGTGCCACCGCCGCAGAAGCTATGGACACCATATATTTT
j_gene: TRBJ1-3
d_gene: .
abundance: once
v_gene: TRBV6-5

CDR3aa: CASSEGPGGRLTDTQYF
CDR3nt: TGTGCCAGCAGCGAGGGGCCCGGAGGGAGGCTCACAGATACGCAGTATTTT
j_gene: TRBJ2-3
d_gene: .
abundance: .
v_gene: TRBV9

CDR3aa: CASSQGAGMGEKLFF
CDR3nt: TGTGCCAGCAGCCAAGGAGCCGGGATGGGTGAAAAACTGTTTTTT
j_gene: TRBJ1-4
d_gene: .
abundance: .
v_gene: TRBV4-2

CDR3aa: CASRPGQGGTGELFF
CDR3nt: TGTGCCAGCAGGCCGGGACAGGGGGGCACCGGGGAGCTGTTTTTT
j_gene: TRBJ2-2
d_gene: TRBD1
abundance: .
v_gene: TRBV6-6

CDR3aa: CAISPDRSLHGYTF
CDR3nt: TGTGCCATCAGTCCGGACAGGTCATTACATGGCTACACCTTC
j_gene: TRBJ1-2
d_gene: TRBD1
abundance: .
v_gene: TRBV10-3

CDR3aa: CASSLAGTFQETQYF
CDR3nt: TGCGCCAGCAGCTTGGCCGGGACCTTTCAAGAGACCCAGTACTTC
j_gene: TRBJ2-5
d_gene: .
abundance: .
v_gene: TRBV5-1

CDR3aa: CASSQDRTSGTIKNIQYF
CDR3nt: TGCGCCAGCAGCCAAGATAGGACTAGCGGGACTATCAAAAACATTCAGTACTTC
j_gene: TRBJ2-4
d_gene: TRBD2
abundance: .
v_gene: TRBV4-3

CDR3aa: CASRTDAVNTEAFF
CDR3nt: TGTGCCAGCAGAACCGACGCAGTGAACACTGAAGCTTTCTTT
j_gene: TRBJ1-1
d_gene: .
abundance: .
v_gene: TRBV5-4

CDR3aa: CASSIVGVNTEAFF
CDR3nt: TGTGCCAGCAGCATAGTTGGGGTGAACACTGAAGCTTTCTTT
j_gene: TRBJ1-1
d_gene: .
abundance: .
v_gene: TRBV5-8